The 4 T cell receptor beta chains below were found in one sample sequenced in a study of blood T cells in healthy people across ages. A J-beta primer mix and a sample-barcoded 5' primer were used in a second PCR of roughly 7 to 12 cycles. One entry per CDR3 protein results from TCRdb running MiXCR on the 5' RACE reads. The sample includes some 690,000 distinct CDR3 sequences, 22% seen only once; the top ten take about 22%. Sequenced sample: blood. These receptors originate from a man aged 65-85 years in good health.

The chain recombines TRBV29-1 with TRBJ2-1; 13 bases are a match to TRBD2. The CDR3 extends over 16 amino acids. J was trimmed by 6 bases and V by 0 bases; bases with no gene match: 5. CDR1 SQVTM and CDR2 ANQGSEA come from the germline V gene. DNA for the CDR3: TGCAGCGTTGAAGATTGGACTAGCGGGAGTCTCAATGAGCAGTTCTTC. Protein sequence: CSVEDWTSGSLNEQFF.

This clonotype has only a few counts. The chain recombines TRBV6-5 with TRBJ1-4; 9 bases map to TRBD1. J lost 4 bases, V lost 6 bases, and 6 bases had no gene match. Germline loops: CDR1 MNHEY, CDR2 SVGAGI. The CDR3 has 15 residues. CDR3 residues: CASSMTGGLNEKLFF. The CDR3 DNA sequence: TGTGCCAGCAGCATGACAGGGGGACTTAATGAAAAACTGTTTTTT.

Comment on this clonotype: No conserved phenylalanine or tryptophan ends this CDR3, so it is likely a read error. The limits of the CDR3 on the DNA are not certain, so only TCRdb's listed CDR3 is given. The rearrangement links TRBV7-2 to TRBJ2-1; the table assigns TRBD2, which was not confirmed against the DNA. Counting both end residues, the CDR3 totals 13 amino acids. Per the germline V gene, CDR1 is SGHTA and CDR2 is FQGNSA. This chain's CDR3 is CASSLLYLAGVHV.

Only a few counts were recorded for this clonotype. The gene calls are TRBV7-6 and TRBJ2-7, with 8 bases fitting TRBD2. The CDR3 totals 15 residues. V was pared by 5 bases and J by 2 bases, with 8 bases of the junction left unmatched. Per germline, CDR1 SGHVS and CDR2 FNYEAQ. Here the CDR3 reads CASSPESGGPYEQYF. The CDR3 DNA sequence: TGTGCCAGCAGCCCCGAAAGCGGGGGCCCCTACGAGCAGTACTTC. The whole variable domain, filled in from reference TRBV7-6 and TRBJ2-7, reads GAGVSQSPRYKVTKRGQDVALRCDPISGHVSLYWYRQALGQGPEFLTYFNYEAQQDKSGLPNDRFSAERPEGSISTLTIQRTEQRDSAMYRCASSPESGGPYEQYFGPGTRLTVT.